This T cell receptor beta chain appears in the sequencing data of a study of cytomegalovirus exposure and HLA in healthy donors. With respect to this clone: The antigen is unknown.

General observations from the study: Most TCR beta V segments were productive about 87% or about 30% of the time in an earlier analysis.

A multiplex PCR was run with 60 Vbeta primers and 13 Jbeta primers. Generated by immunoSEQ multiplex PCR, the TCRdb table keeps only in-frame clones and is missing some. Of about 75,000 clones listed, more than 75% are singletons. CDR1 and CDR2 from the germline V gene are MNHNS and SASEGT. Losses at the gene ends were 5 bases for V and 2 bases for J; bases not matched to a gene: 2. CDR3 length: 14 amino acids. Sequencing was done on a sample of PBMCs. This clonotype was obtained from a man between 18 and 35 years old in good health and CMV-seronegative. V gene TRBV6-1 combines with J gene TRBJ2-1, with TRBD1 identical over 8 bases. CDR3 in amino acids: CASSIRGPYNEQFF. The CDR3 bases are TGTGCCAGCAGTATCAGGGGGCCCTACAATGAGCAGTTCTTC.